The 22 T cell receptor beta chains below all came from one sample that was sequenced in a study of OX40 agonist ivuxolimab in advanced cancers. Using immunoSEQ multiplex PCR, the repertoire was profiled, and TCRdb retains in-frame clones only, with some absent. The sample shows under 20,000 clones, about 86% of them seen only once. This specimen consisted of CD4+ or CD8+ T cells sorted from blood, obtained in a trial of the OX40 agonist ivuxolimab. These receptors all come from an adult with an advanced solid tumor such as melanoma, head and neck, liver or kidney cancer.

V is TRBV27 and J is TRBJ2-7; 7 bases are a match to TRBD1. Germline values: CDR1 MNHEY, CDR2 SMNVEV (reference sequence). The V segment lost 5 bases and the J segment 3 bases; nucleotides outside the gene matches: 13. This CDR3 spans 16 amino acids. The CDR3 coding sequence is TGTGCCAGCAGTCCAGGACTCCGACAGGGATACTACGAGCAGTACTTC. It translates to CASSPGLRQGYYEQYF.

The chain joins TRBV6-1 to TRBJ2-1, with a weak D call TRBD2 (5 bases). This CDR3 region has 15 residues. Trimming cost V 8 bases and J 5 bases, with 19 bases left between them. The germline V gene encodes CDR1 MNHNS and CDR2 SASEGT. CDR3 loop: CASPPEVGADNEQFF. In nucleotides, the CDR3 is TGTGCCAGCCCCCCCGAGGTGGGAGCGGACAATGAGCAGTTCTTC.

V gene TRBV14 combines with J gene TRBJ1-3; unclear D gene. CDR1 is SGHDN, CDR2 FVKESK, per germline. The CDR3 runs 13 residues. Trimming took off 4 bases at V and 0 bases at J, with 4 bases between the two ends. DNA of the CDR3: TGTGCCAGCAGCCCCTACTCTGGAAACACCATATATTTT. This codes for CASSPYSGNTIYF.

The CDR3 is CASSPGVTGYNSPLHF. The CDR3 nucleotides read TGTGCCAGCAGCCCAGGTGTGACAGGCTATAATTCACCCCTCCACTTT. This chain connects TRBV11-2 to TRBJ1-6; maybe TRBD1 (6 bases). The CDR3 has 16 residues. V lost 5 bases and J 3 bases, leaving 14 bases between the germline ends. The germline gives CDR1 SGHAT, CDR2 FQNNGV. The variable domain in full, completed from reference TRBV11-2 and TRBJ1-6, reads EAGVAQSPRYKIIEKRQSVAFWCNPISGHATLYWYQQILGQGPKLLIQFQNNGVVDDSQLPKDRFSAERLKGVDSTLKIQPAKLEDSAVYLCASSPGVTGYNSPLHFGNGTRLTVT.

The chain combines TRBV7-5 with TRBJ1-6; the table's D gene call, TRBD1, was not cross checked with the DNA. TRBV7-5 is an annotated pseudogene. The CDR3 is 17 residues long. CDR3 sequence: CARSPQTGFVVNSPLHF. The CDR3, as DNA: TGTGCCAGAAGCCCTCAGACAGGGTTTGTGGTAAATTCACCCCTCCACTTT.

The V gene is TRBV27, the J gene TRBJ1-4; 9 bases are shared with TRBD1. Trimming at V came to 3 bases and at J to 11 bases, leaving 10 bases not matched to a gene. Germline V gene data show CDR1 as MNHEY and CDR2 as SMNVEV (reference sequence). The CDR3 covers 15 residues. Here the CDR3 reads CASSLSPGQGGKLFF. For the CDR3, the DNA is TGTGCCAGCAGTTTGTCCCCGGGACAGGGAGGCAAACTGTTTTTT.

This clone was observed a few times. The same CDR3 arises from other DNA sequences in this sample as well. V gene TRBV7-2 combines with J gene TRBJ2-3; D remains unclear. The germline V and J ends were trimmed by 1 base and 4 bases, with 12 bases remaining between them. Germline V gene data show CDR1 as SGHTA and CDR2 as FQGNSA. This CDR3 is built from 15 residues. CDR3 sequence (DNA): TGTGCCAGCAGCTTAGTGCGCCCGAAGCCAGATACGCAGTATTTT. This gives the protein CASSLVRPKPDTQYF.

Concerning this clone: At one end, the junction sequence differs from germline, possibly due to a read error. The CDR3 is CASSPTDMQYF. CDR3 nucleotide sequence: TGTGCCAGCTCACCAACAGATATGCAGTATTTT. V usage is TRBV18 and J usage is TRBJ2-3; D unclear. CDR1 is KGHSH and CDR2 is LQKENI in the germline V gene. This CDR3 has 11 residues.

This sequence joins TRBV7-8 and TRBJ2-5; the D gene is possibly TRBD2 (5 bases). V was cut by 6 bases and J by 7 bases, with 15 bases left in between. Germline lookup yields CDR1 SGHVS and CDR2 FQNEAQ. The CDR3 loop spans 13 amino acids. CDR3 sequence (DNA): TGTGCCAGCAGAGGCCCGGGGAAAGGGACCCAGTACTTC. It encodes CASRGPGKGTQYF.

The chain joins TRBV21-1 to TRBJ2-4; whether TRBD1, the table's D call, matches the DNA was not checked. TRBV21-1 is deemed a pseudogene. The CDR3 sequence is 16 residues long. The CDR3 nucleotides read TGTGCCAGCAGCAAAAGGGGCGGCGGAGCCAAAAACATTCAGTACTTC. Its translation is CASSKRGGGAKNIQYF.

This clone was counted between two and nine times. The gene calls are TRBV7-3 and TRBJ2-5; D is uncertain. Germline V CDR1 and CDR2: SGHTA, FQGTGA. This CDR3 has 13 residues. Deletions cut 4 bases from V and 5 bases from J, with 11 bases between. The DNA for the CDR3 is TGTGCCAGCAGCTCTGCCCCCACGGAGACCCAGTACTTC. This encodes CASSSAPTETQYF.

This rearrangement joins TRBV10-3 to TRBJ2-3; the D call may be TRBD1 or TRBD2 (5 bases each). The germline V gene has CDR1 ENHRY and CDR2 SYGVKD. V gave up 10 bases and J gave up 1 base, with 9 bases separating them. The CDR3 sequence is 12 residues long. The CDR3 reads CASGTGTDTQYF. The CDR3 region has the DNA TGTGCCAGTGGGACGGGCACAGATACGCAGTATTTT.

This clone was found once. This rearrangement joins TRBV11-2 to TRBJ2-7; a possible D gene is TRBD2 (6 bases). Trimming pared 6 bases from V and 2 bases from J, leaving 17 bases between. Germline V gives CDR1 SGHAT, CDR2 FQNNGV. The CDR3 contains 15 residues. CDR3 DNA: TGTGCCAGCAGGCCCGACGGGGGTGGCCCCTACGAGCAGTACTTC. It translates to CASRPDGGGPYEQYF.

This chain uses TRBV4-3 with TRBJ2-7; 9 nucleotides agree with TRBD2. CDR1 is LGHNA and CDR2 is YSLEER in the germline V gene. With 7 bases clipped from V and 0 bases from J, the junction kept 4 bases outside the gene matches. The CDR3 runs 14 residues. In DNA form, the CDR3 reads TGCGCCAGCAAGCGGGAGGTAGGCTCCTACGAGCAGTACTTC. This codes for CASKREVGSYEQYF.

The CDR3 sequence is CASSMGQGGFYEQYF. In DNA, the CDR3 is TGTGCCAGCAGCATGGGACAGGGGGGTTTCTACGAGCAGTACTTC. The chain carries TRBV27 and TRBJ2-7; 11 nucleotides line up with TRBD1. Germline CDR1 reads MNHEY; CDR2 reads SMNVEV (reference sequence). V lost 6 bases and J lost 3; bases outside the gene matches: 7. This CDR3 has 15 amino acids.

On this clone: Compared with germline, one end of the junction differs, possibly owing to a read error. The rearrangement uses TRBV6-5 and TRBJ2-5; D unresolved. The CDR3 length is 14 residues. Per germline, CDR1 MNHEY and CDR2 SVGAGI. The CDR3 bases are TGTGCCATCAGTGAGTCGGGCTTAGGCCGGACCCAGTACTTC. It encodes CAISESGLGRTQYF.

The chain joins TRBV13 to TRBJ2-2, with TRBD2 as a possible D gene (6 bases). Per the germline V gene, CDR1 is PRHDT and CDR2 is FYEKMQ (reference sequence). The CDR3 consists of 14 residues. Trimming cost V 5 bases and J 7 bases, with 14 bases left between them. The DNA for the CDR3 is TGTGCCAGCAGCCGGGGGTTAGAGGGCGGGGAGCTGTTTTTT. Its translation: CASSRGLEGGELFF.

This clone came up a few times. The V gene is TRBV28, the J gene TRBJ2-6; D ambiguous. Trimming removed 2 bases at V and 4 bases at J, with 3 bases between. CDR3 length: 13 amino acids. The germline CDR1 and CDR2 sequences are MDHEN and SYDVKM. CDR3 nucleotide sequence: TGTGCCAGCAGTTTAGGAGGGGCCAACGTCCTGACTTTC. It translates to CASSLGGANVLTF.

The chain combines TRBV28 with TRBJ1-2; TRBD1 aligns across 10 bases. Unmatched junction bases numbered 13, after V lost 5 bases and J lost 4 bases. This CDR3 contains 17 residues. The germline V gene has CDR1 MDHEN and CDR2 SYDVKM. The DNA for the CDR3 is TGTGCCAGCAGTCTCACCGGGACAGGGGATTTAGGCTATGGCTACACCTTC. It translates to CASSLTGTGDLGYGYTF.

This chain connects TRBV19 to TRBJ2-1; no firm D call. This CDR3 has 11 residues. The germline V gene has CDR1 LNHDA and CDR2 SQIVND (reference sequence). V dropped 6 bases and J dropped 10 bases, with 10 bases sitting between them. The CDR3 DNA is TGTGCCAGTAGGGCCGTGGGGGAGCAGTTCTTC. Translating gives CASRAVGEQFF.

This chain joins TRBV18 and TRBJ2-2, with 7 bases lining up with TRBD1. Losses at the gene ends were 4 bases for V and 0 bases for J; bases not matched to a gene: 5. Germline V gives CDR1 KGHSH, CDR2 LQKENI. The CDR3 consists of 16 residues. This chain's CDR3 is CASSRETGSNTGELFF. CDR3 nucleotides: TGTGCCAGCTCACGAGAGACAGGGTCGAACACCGGGGAGCTGTTTTTT.

This clone showed up just once. This CDR3 is CASSLGGFNSYEQYF. CDR3 nucleotides: TGTGCCAGCAGTCTCGGAGGTTTCAATTCCTACGAGCAGTACTTC. The chain combines TRBV28 with TRBJ2-7, with a tentative D call TRBD2 (5 bases). V shed 5 bases and J shed 1 base, with 15 bases lying between them. The CDR3 consists of 15 residues. The germline V gene has CDR1 MDHEN and CDR2 SYDVKM.